Presented here are 5 T cell receptor beta chains from one specimen sequenced in a study of CD8 T cells in Susac syndrome. With random hexamers, roughly 0.45 to 1 ug RNA was reverse transcribed. Each CDR3 protein is one row after TCRdb ran MiXCR on the immunoSEQ multiplex PCR reads. The sample shows about 240,000 distinct CDR3 sequences, 90% to 97% of them seen only once. The sequenced sample was CD4+ T cells from PBMCs. Receptor source: a human donor with Susac syndrome.

V is TRBV6-5 and J is TRBJ2-1; no firm D call. CDR3 length: 16 amino acids. Trimming took off 0 bases at V and 0 bases at J, with 9 bases between the two ends. CDR1 is MNHEY, CDR2 SVGAGI, per germline. CDR3 residues: CASSYSSRRSYNEQFF. The CDR3 nucleotides read TGTGCCAGCAGTTACTCGAGCAGACGCTCCTACAATGAGCAGTTCTTC.

The rearrangement joins TRBV11-2 to TRBJ2-7; D unclear. The V and J ends lost 6 bases and 3 bases respectively, with 18 bases between them. Looked up from germline, CDR1 is SGHAT and CDR2 is FQNNGV. The CDR3 consists of 15 residues. The chain's CDR3 is CASSRQLDVGYEQYF. The CDR3 DNA reads TGTGCCAGCAGTCGCCAACTTGATGTAGGCTACGAGCAGTACTTC.

The V gene is TRBV7-3, the J gene TRBJ2-2; 8 bases align to TRBD2. J lost 7 bases, V lost 5 bases, and 9 bases had no gene match. Looked up from germline, CDR1 is SGHTA and CDR2 is FQGTGA. The CDR3 totals 15 residues. This CDR3 reads CASSPKAGGVGELFF. The CDR3 DNA follows: TGTGCCAGCAGCCCGAAGGCGGGGGGCGTCGGGGAGCTGTTTTTT.

The chain carries TRBV2 and TRBJ2-5, with 12 bases aligning to TRBD2. The CDR3 has 16 residues. V lost 8 bases and J lost 4; bases outside the gene matches: 11. Germline V gives CDR1 SNHLY, CDR2 FYNNEI. In DNA, the CDR3 is TGTGCCAGCCGACGACTAGCGGGAGAGGGCCCAGAGACCCAGTACTTC. Its translation is CASRRLAGEGPETQYF.

The V and J genes are TRBV30 and TRBJ1-1; D uncertain. The CDR3 covers 11 residues. Trimming left V 4 bases short and J 4 bases short, with 7 bases between. Per the germline V gene, CDR1 is GTSNPN and CDR2 is SVGIG (reference sequence). The CDR3 sequence is CAWTLFTEAFF. CDR3 sequence (DNA): TGTGCCTGGACCTTATTCACTGAAGCTTTCTTT.